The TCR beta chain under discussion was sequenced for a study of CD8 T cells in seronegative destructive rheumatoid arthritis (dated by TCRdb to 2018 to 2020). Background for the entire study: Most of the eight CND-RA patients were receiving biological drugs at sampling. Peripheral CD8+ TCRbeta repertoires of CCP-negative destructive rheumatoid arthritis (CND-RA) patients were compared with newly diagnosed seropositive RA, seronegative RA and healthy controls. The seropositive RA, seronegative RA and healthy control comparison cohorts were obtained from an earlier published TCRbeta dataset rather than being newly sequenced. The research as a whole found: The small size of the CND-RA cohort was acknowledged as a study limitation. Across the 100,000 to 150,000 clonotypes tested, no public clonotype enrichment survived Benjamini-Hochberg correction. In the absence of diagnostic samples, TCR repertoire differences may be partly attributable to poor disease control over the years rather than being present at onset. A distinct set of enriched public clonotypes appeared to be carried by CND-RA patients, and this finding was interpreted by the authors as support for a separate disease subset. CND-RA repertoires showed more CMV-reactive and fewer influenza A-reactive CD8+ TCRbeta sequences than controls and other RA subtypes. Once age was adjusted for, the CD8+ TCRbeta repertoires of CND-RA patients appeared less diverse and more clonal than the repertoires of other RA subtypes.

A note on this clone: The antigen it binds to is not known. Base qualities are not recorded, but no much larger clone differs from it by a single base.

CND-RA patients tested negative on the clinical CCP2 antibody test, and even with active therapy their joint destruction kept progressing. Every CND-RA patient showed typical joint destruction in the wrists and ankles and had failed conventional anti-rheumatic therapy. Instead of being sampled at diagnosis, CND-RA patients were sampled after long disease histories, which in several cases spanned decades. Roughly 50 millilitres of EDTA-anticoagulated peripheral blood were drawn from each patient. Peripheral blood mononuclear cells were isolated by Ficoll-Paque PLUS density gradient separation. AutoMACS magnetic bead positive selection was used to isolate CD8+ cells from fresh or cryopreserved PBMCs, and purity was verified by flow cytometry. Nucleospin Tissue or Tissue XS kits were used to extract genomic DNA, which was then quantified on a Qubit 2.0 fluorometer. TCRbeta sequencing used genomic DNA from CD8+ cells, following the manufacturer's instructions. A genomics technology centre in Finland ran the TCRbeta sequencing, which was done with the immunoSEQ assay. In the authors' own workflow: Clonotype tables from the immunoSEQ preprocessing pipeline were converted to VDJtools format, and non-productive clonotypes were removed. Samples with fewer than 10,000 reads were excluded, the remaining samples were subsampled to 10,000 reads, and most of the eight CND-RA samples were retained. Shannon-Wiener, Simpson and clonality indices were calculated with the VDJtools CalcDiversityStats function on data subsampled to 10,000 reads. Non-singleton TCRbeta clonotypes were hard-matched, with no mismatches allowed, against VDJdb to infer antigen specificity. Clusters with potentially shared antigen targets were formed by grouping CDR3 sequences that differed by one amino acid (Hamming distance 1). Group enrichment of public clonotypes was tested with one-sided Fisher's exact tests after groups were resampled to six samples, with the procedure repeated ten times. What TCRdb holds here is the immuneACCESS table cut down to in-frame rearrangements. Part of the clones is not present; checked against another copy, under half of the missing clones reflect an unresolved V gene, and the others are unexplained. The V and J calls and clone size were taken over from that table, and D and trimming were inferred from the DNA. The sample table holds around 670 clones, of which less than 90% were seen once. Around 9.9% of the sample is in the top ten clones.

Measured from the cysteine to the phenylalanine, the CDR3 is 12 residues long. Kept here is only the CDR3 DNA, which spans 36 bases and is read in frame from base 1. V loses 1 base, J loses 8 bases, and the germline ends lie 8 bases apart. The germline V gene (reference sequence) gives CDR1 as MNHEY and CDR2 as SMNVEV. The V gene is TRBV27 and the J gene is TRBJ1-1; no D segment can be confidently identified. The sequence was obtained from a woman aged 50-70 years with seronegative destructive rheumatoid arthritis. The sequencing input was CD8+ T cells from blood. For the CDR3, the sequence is CASSLLGREAFF. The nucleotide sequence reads TGTGCCAGCAGTTTATTGGGCAGGGAAGCTTTCTTT.